Below are 26 T cell receptor beta chains sequenced from a single sample in a study of identifying expanded T cells in peripheral blood. Produced via immunoSEQ multiplex PCR; TCRdb's table is partial and in-frame only. The table has about 58,000 clones, about 80% seen once. Sequencing input: blood. All receptors come from a person aged 18-70 years in good health.

The chain combines TRBV6-1 with TRBJ1-1; 7 bases are shared with TRBD1. V dropped 4 bases and J dropped 2; count of bases not matched to a gene: 4. CDR3 length: 14 residues. From germline, CDR1 is MNHNS and CDR2 SASEGT. CDR3 residues: CASSGQGSNTEAFF. DNA of the CDR3: TGTGCCAGCAGTGGACAGGGCAGTAACACTGAAGCTTTCTTT.

This chain joins TRBV27 and TRBJ2-4, with 8 nucleotides matching TRBD1. CDR1 is MNHEY, CDR2 SMNVEV, per germline (reference sequence). V dropped 4 bases and J dropped 3; count of bases not matched to a gene: 5. The CDR3 has 15 amino acids. The CDR3 sequence is CASSWDRSGKNIQYF. CDR3 nucleotide sequence: TGTGCCAGCAGTTGGGACAGGTCGGGCAAAAACATTCAGTACTTC.

The chain is built from TRBV7-8 and TRBJ1-5, with a possible D match to TRBD1 (6 bases). Germline CDR1 is SGHVS and CDR2 is FQNEAQ. CDR3 size: 16 residues. V lost 5 bases and J lost 6, with 20 bases in between. CDR3 bases: TGTGCCAGCAGCCCCTACGGGGAGGGGGGGAGTCAGCCCCAGCATTTT. Amino acids: CASSPYGEGGSQPQHF.

The chain has TRBV15 and TRBJ2-7; the match to TRBD1 covers 9 bases. J was trimmed by 5 bases and V by 9 bases; bases with no gene match: 8. Germline V CDR1 and CDR2: LNHNV, YYDKDF (reference sequence). The CDR3 has 13 residues. Written as DNA, the CDR3 is TGTGCCACAGCTGGGACAGGGAAAGACGAGCAGTACTTC. Its protein product is CATAGTGKDEQYF. Supplemented by reference TRBV15 and TRBJ2-7, the full variable domain reads DAMVIQNPRYQVTQFGKPVTLSCSQTLNHNVMYWYQQKSSQAPKLLFHYYDKDFNNEADTPDNFQSRRPNTSFCFLDIRSPGLGDTAMYLCATAGTGKDEQYFGPGTRLTVT.

The chain carries TRBV30 and TRBJ1-4; TRBD1 agrees at 9 bases. Looked up from germline, CDR1 is GTSNPN and CDR2 is SVGIG (reference sequence). There are 15 residues in the CDR3. The V segment lost 3 bases and the J segment 3 bases; nucleotides outside the gene matches: 5. Here the CDR3 reads CAWSPRDRANEKLFF. Written as DNA, the CDR3 is TGTGCCTGGAGCCCCCGGGACAGGGCTAATGAAAAACTGTTTTTT. Complete variable domain (other parts from reference TRBV30 and TRBJ1-4): SQTIHQWPATLVQPVGSPLSLECTVEGTSNPNLYWYRQAAGRGLQLLFYSVGIGQISSEVPQNLSASRPQDRQFILSSKKLLLSDSGFYLCAWSPRDRANEKLFFGSGTQLSVL.

The J gene is TRBJ1-6, the V gene TRBV19; D is possibly TRBD1 (6 bases). The CDR3 is 15 amino acids. Trimming removed 5 bases from V and 7 bases from J, with 15 bases in between. Germline V gives CDR1 LNHDA, CDR2 SQIVND (reference sequence). The CDR3 here is CASSPQGGRNSPLHF. The DNA of the CDR3 is TGTGCCAGTAGTCCCCAAGGGGGTAGAAATTCACCCCTCCACTTT.

The chain combines TRBV5-4 with TRBJ2-3, with D hard to call. The CDR3 contains 13 residues. The germline V gene has CDR1 SGHNT and CDR2 YYREEE (reference sequence). Trimming took 0 bases from V and 2 from J, leaving 4 bases between them. CDR3 amino acids: CASSLGLTDTQYF. The CDR3 DNA reads TGTGCCAGCAGCTTGGGACTCACAGATACGCAGTATTTT.

This clone was counted a single time. The V gene is TRBV10-3, the J gene TRBJ1-1; D might be TRBD1 (6 bases). CDR1 and CDR2 from the germline V gene are ENHRY and SYGVKD. V lost 4 bases to trimming and J lost 1 base, with 13 bases between them. CDR3 size: 15 residues. CDR3: CAISARQEQNTEAFF. CDR3 DNA: TGTGCCATCAGTGCCCGACAGGAGCAGAACACTGAAGCTTTCTTT.

CDR3 residues: CASSPPVGRGETQYF. For the CDR3, the DNA is TGTGCCAGCTCACCACCGGTAGGGAGGGGAGAGACCCAGTACTTC. The chain employs TRBV18 and TRBJ2-5, with 7 nucleotides matching TRBD2. Germline CDR1 KGHSH, CDR2 LQKENI. The CDR3 sequence is 15 residues long. V lost 0 bases and J lost 4; bases outside the gene matches: 5.

The table lists this clone with a few counts. The V gene is TRBV5-6, the J gene TRBJ1-5; no clear D. The CDR3 covers 16 residues. V lost 1 base, J lost 1 base, and 12 bases lay in between. CDR1 and CDR2 from the germline V gene are SGHDT and YYEEEE. The CDR3: CASSLYRGRSNQPQHF. For the CDR3, the DNA is TGTGCCAGCAGCTTGTATCGTGGGAGGAGCAATCAGCCCCAGCATTTT.

The chain uses TRBV7-9 and TRBJ1-6; TRBD1 is a possible D gene (5 bases). There are 14 residues in the CDR3. Trimming removed 1 base from V and 10 bases from J, with 11 bases in between. Germline assignment: CDR1 SEHNR and CDR2 FQNEAQ (reference sequence). The CDR3 region is CASSLEQVRSPLHF. In nucleotides, the CDR3 is TGTGCCAGCAGCTTAGAACAGGTCCGGTCACCCCTCCACTTT. Drawing the rest from reference TRBV7-9 and TRBJ1-6, the complete variable domain is DTGVSQNPRHKITKRGQNVTFRCDPISEHNRLYWYRQTLGQGPEFLTYFQNEAQLEKSRLLSDRFSAERPKGSFSTLEIQRTEQGDSAMYLCASSLEQVRSPLHFGNGTRLTVT.

The chain joins TRBV6-5 to TRBJ2-1; 7 bases align to TRBD2. Germline trimming cut 0 bases from V and 2 bases from J; bases unmatched to any gene: 4. This CDR3 contains 16 residues. Per the germline V gene, CDR1 is MNHEY and CDR2 is SVGAGI. The CDR3 DNA reads TGTGCCAGCAGTTACTCCCGCGGGGGAGCCTACAATGAGCAGTTCTTC. Its translation: CASSYSRGGAYNEQFF.

J is TRBJ1-5 and V is TRBV18; TRBD1 is a possible D gene (6 bases). V was shortened by 2 bases and J by 1 base, with 12 bases between the two germline ends. The CDR3 is 16 amino acids. Germline CDR1 is KGHSH and CDR2 is LQKENI. The CDR3 DNA sequence: TGTGCCAGCTCACCAACAATAGGGGGAAGCAATCAGCCCCAGCATTTT. Translating gives CASSPTIGGSNQPQHF.

The gene calls are TRBV7-9 and TRBJ2-3; D unresolved. V shed 3 bases and J shed 5 bases, with 9 bases lying between them. The CDR3 consists of 13 residues. Germline values: CDR1 SEHNR, CDR2 FQNEAQ (reference sequence). The CDR3 sequence is CASSFYGVDTQYF. The DNA for the CDR3 is TGTGCCAGCAGCTTTTATGGGGTAGATACGCAGTATTTT.

The V call is TRBV30, the J call TRBJ2-3; D uncertain. Germline CDR1 GTSNPN, CDR2 SVGIG (reference sequence). The CDR3 is 16 residues long. The ends were cut back, 1 base at V and 2 bases at J, with 16 bases in the middle. CDR3 residues: CAWSAMGIGLTDTQYF. CDR3 DNA sequence: TGTGCCTGGAGTGCAATGGGTATCGGTCTCACAGATACGCAGTATTTT. Drawing the rest from reference TRBV30 and TRBJ2-3, the complete variable domain is SQTIHQWPATLVQPVGSPLSLECTVEGTSNPNLYWYRQAAGRGLQLLFYSVGIGQISSEVPQNLSASRPQDRQFILSSKKLLLSDSGFYLCAWSAMGIGLTDTQYFGPGTRLTVL.

The CDR3 reads CASSLVQDNEQFF. For the CDR3, the DNA is TGTGCCAGCAGCTTAGTACAAGACAATGAGCAGTTCTTC. The chain links TRBV7-2 to TRBJ2-1; D is undetermined. This CDR3 spans 13 amino acids. Germline loops: CDR1 SGHTA, CDR2 FQGNSA. Trimming pared 1 base from V and 5 bases from J, leaving 6 bases between.

The rearrangement links TRBV6-1 to TRBJ1-2; TRBD1 matches at 9 bases. V lost 4 bases, J lost 6 bases, and 12 bases stayed unmatched. The CDR3 runs 16 residues. Germline lookup yields CDR1 MNHNS and CDR2 SASEGT. The CDR3 protein is CASSVNLLGQGNGYTF. In DNA, the CDR3 is TGTGCCAGCAGTGTTAACCTCCTGGGACAGGGAAATGGCTACACCTTC.

This CDR3 is CASSEWQSQETQYF. DNA of the CDR3: TGTGCCAGCAGTGAATGGCAGAGCCAAGAGACCCAGTACTTC. This chain joins TRBV2 and TRBJ2-5; unclear D gene. Germline V gene lookup returns CDR1 SNHLY and CDR2 FYNNEI. The CDR3 is 14 amino acids. V was clipped by 2 bases and J by 1 base, with 8 bases between them.

This chain uses TRBV4-1 with TRBJ2-4, with D perhaps TRBD2 (5 bases). The CDR3 length is 15 residues. The V end lost 1 base, the J end lost 8 bases, and 15 bases lay between the germline ends. From germline, CDR1 is MGHRA and CDR2 YSYEKL. The CDR3 nucleotides read TGCGCCAGCAGCCAAGTACACGGTGCCGGGGACATTCAGTACTTC. This codes for CASSQVHGAGDIQYF.

This clone was detected a few times. The chain combines TRBV5-6 with TRBJ2-2; unclear D gene. The germline CDR1 and CDR2 sequences are SGHDT and YYEEEE. The CDR3 length is 15 residues. Trimming removed 4 bases at V and 1 base at J, with 11 bases between. CDR3 nucleotides: TGTGCCAGCAGCCCCCGAGCCAAGAACACCGGGGAGCTGTTTTTT. Protein product: CASSPRAKNTGELFF. The whole variable domain, remainder taken from reference TRBV5-6 and TRBJ2-2, is DAGVTQSPTHLIKTRGQQVTLRCSPKSGHDTVSWYQQALGQGPQFIFQYYEEEERQRGNFPDRFSGHQFPNYSSELNVNALLLGDSALYLCASSPRAKNTGELFFGEGSRLTVL.

V gene TRBV25-1 combines with J gene TRBJ2-1; D ambiguous. V lost 6 bases, J lost 8 bases, and 11 bases lay in between. The CDR3 is 12 amino acids. Germline assignment: CDR1 MGHDK and CDR2 SYGVNS. The chain's CDR3 is CASSRVPDEQFF. The CDR3 DNA sequence: TGTGCCAGCAGCCGGGTCCCGGATGAGCAGTTCTTC.

The chain's CDR3 is CASRGQVDYGYTF. CDR3 bases: TGTGCCAGCAGGGGACAGGTCGACTATGGCTACACCTTC. This sequence joins TRBV2 and TRBJ1-2; the match to TRBD1 covers 8 bases. The junction had 3 bases not matched to a gene; V was cut back by 6 bases and J by 3 bases. Germline CDR1 SNHLY, CDR2 FYNNEI. This CDR3 contains 13 residues.

This chain joins TRBV2 and TRBJ1-1; 7 nucleotides align to TRBD1. The CDR3 totals 14 residues. CDR1 and CDR2 from the germline V gene are SNHLY and FYNNEI. The trim removed 5 bases at V and 1 base at J, leaving 4 bases unmatched. CDR3 nucleotide sequence: TGTGCCAGCAGTTTCAGGGGGAGGAACACTGAAGCTTTCTTT. Protein: CASSFRGRNTEAFF.

The gene calls are TRBV18 and TRBJ2-1; weak D call: TRBD1 (6 bases). V lost 2 bases, J lost 12 bases, and 17 bases lay in between. From germline, CDR1 is KGHSH and CDR2 LQKENI. CDR3 size: 14 residues. The CDR3 DNA sequence: TGTGCCAGCTCACCAAATGAAAGGTTAGGGGGGCAGTTCTTC. Amino acid sequence: CASSPNERLGGQFF.

This clone was observed once. J is TRBJ1-1 and V is TRBV5-1; 8 positions match TRBD1. CDR1 is SGHRS, CDR2 YFSETQ, per germline. CDR3 length equals 20 residues. V gave up 0 bases and J gave up 3 bases; unmatched junction bases: 19. CDR3 loop: CASSLGQPITHRGVDTEAFF. The CDR3 DNA is TGCGCCAGCAGCTTGGGTCAACCCATCACGCACAGGGGGGTGGACACTGAAGCTTTCTTT.

V is TRBV27 and J is TRBJ2-7; 8 bases line up with TRBD1. The CDR3 totals 15 residues. J gave up 4 bases and V 6 bases, and 11 bases lay outside the gene matches. Per germline, CDR1 MNHEY and CDR2 SMNVEV (reference sequence). Here the CDR3 reads CASSPGQGAYYEQYF. Here the CDR3 DNA reads TGTGCCAGCAGCCCCGGGCAGGGGGCTTATTACGAGCAGTACTTC.